One sample yielded the 31 T cell receptor beta chains listed below, sequenced in a study of T-cell reconstitution after alpha-beta-depleted transplantation in children. A TCRbeta library incorporating unique molecular identifiers was prepared. TCRdb reprocessed the PCR reads with MiXCR, giving one entry per CDR3 protein. The sample contains approximately 170,000 distinct CDR3 sequences, around 10% of which appear only once. Sequencing used PBMCs, obtained before TCRalphabeta/CD19-depleted stem cell transplant. All receptors derive from a boy between 2 and 15 years old with acute myeloid leukemia, due to receive a stem cell transplant.

This clonotype was detected ten times or more. The chain uses TRBV6-5 and TRBJ1-5; tentatively, D is TRBD1 (5 bases). The CDR3 length is 15 residues. V lost 5 bases to trimming and J lost 3 bases, with 14 bases between them. Germline lookup yields CDR1 MNHEY and CDR2 SVGAGI. The CDR3 sequence: CASSNPWGDNQPQHF. DNA for the CDR3: TGTGCCAGCAGTAACCCCTGGGGGGACAATCAGCCCCAGCATTTT.

This clonotype occurred many times. The CDR3 spells CASSFGVYNEQFF. The CDR3 region has the DNA TGTGCCAGCAGCTTCGGGGTCTACAATGAGCAGTTCTTC. The V call is TRBV7-8, the J call TRBJ2-1; tentatively, D is TRBD2 (5 bases). Trimming took off 3 bases at V and 3 bases at J, with 6 bases between the two ends. The germline V gene encodes CDR1 SGHVS and CDR2 FQNEAQ. This CDR3 region has 13 residues.

The sample holds many counts of this clonotype. This chain connects TRBV30 to TRBJ1-1; no clear D gene. Germline V gene sequence: CDR1 GTSNPN, CDR2 SVGIG (reference sequence). This CDR3 is built from 13 residues. The V gene lost 0 bases and the J gene lost 2 bases, with 7 bases spanning the gap. The chain's CDR3 is CAWSVHSNTEAFF. The CDR3 DNA sequence: TGTGCCTGGAGTGTACACTCTAACACTGAAGCTTTCTTT.

This clonotype was observed at least ten times. This rearrangement joins TRBV15 to TRBJ2-1; D might be TRBD2 (5 bases). This CDR3 is built from 15 residues. V dropped 1 base and J dropped 7 bases, with 14 bases sitting between them. CDR1 LNHNV and CDR2 YYDKDF come from the germline V gene (reference sequence). The CDR3 DNA reads TGTGCCACCAGCAGAGCCCTCGCGGGTAGGAATGAGCAGTTCTTC. Translating it yields CATSRALAGRNEQFF. Complete variable domain (other parts from reference TRBV15 and TRBJ2-1): DAMVIQNPRYQVTQFGKPVTLSCSQTLNHNVMYWYQQKSSQAPKLLFHYYDKDFNNEADTPDNFQSRRPNTSFCFLDIRSPGLGDTAMYLCATSRALAGRNEQFFGPGTRLTVL.

CDR3 amino acids: CASSSRGGAGSDTQYF. The CDR3 DNA reads as TGTGCCAGCTCATCTCGCGGGGGGGCCGGTTCAGATACGCAGTATTTT. This chain links TRBV18 with TRBJ2-3; 9 bases match TRBD2. Germline assignment: CDR1 KGHSH and CDR2 LQKENI. The CDR3 sequence is 16 residues long. J gave up 4 bases and V 5 bases, and 10 bases lay outside the gene matches.

This clonotype was counted many times. This chain links TRBV20-1 with TRBJ1-1; D perhaps matches TRBD1 (5 bases). Germline CDR1 is DFQATT and CDR2 is SNEGSKA (reference sequence). CDR3 length: 13 residues. V was trimmed by 3 bases and J by 0 bases, leaving 8 bases between them. The CDR3 loop is CSASRGMNTEAFF. Here the CDR3 DNA reads TGCAGTGCTAGTAGGGGAATGAACACTGAAGCTTTCTTT.

In this sample, this clonotype turned up a few times. V and J are TRBV20-1 and TRBJ2-5; D remains unclear. Per the germline V gene, CDR1 is DFQATT and CDR2 is SNEGSKA (reference sequence). This CDR3 has 11 residues. Trimming removed 6 bases at V and 5 bases at J, with 10 bases between. CDR3 DNA sequence: TGCAGTGCGAAATTGGCTGAGACCCAGTACTTC. Translating it yields CSAKLAETQYF.

This clonotype was counted many times. The V gene is TRBV5-1, the J gene TRBJ2-7; 10 bases line up with TRBD1. V gave up 2 bases and J gave up 6 bases; unmatched junction bases: 2. Per germline, CDR1 SGHRS and CDR2 YFSETQ. There are 13 residues in the CDR3. CDR3 protein: CASSLGTGAEQYF. DNA for the CDR3: TGCGCCAGCAGCTTAGGGACAGGGGCCGAGCAGTACTTC.

This clonotype came up many times. J is TRBJ2-2 and V is TRBV7-6, with a tentative D call TRBD2 (6 bases). Between the trimmed V and J ends, which lost 10 bases and 5 bases, there was a span of 17 bases. CDR3 length: 14 amino acids. Germline lookup yields CDR1 SGHVS and CDR2 FNYEAQ. As DNA, the CDR3 is TGTGCCACCTCACCGGGAGTAAATACCGGGGAGCTGTTTTTT. Its translation is CATSPGVNTGELFF.

This clonotype was detected many times. The rearrangement uses TRBV7-9 and TRBJ2-1, with 7 bases that match TRBD1. Trimming removed 4 bases from V and 8 bases from J; junction bases left unmatched: 14. The germline V gene encodes CDR1 SEHNR and CDR2 FQNEAQ (reference sequence). The CDR3 extends over 16 amino acids. CDR3: CASSYDGTELRDEQFF. The CDR3 bases are TGTGCCAGCAGCTACGACGGGACAGAGTTACGCGATGAGCAGTTCTTC.

The chain uses TRBV12-3 or TRBV12-4 and TRBJ1-5; possible D gene TRBD1, 5 bases. The CDR3 consists of 16 residues. V lost 5 bases and J lost 1, with 15 bases in between. This CDR3 is CASSPPGTYSNQPQHF. The CDR3 DNA sequence: TGTGCCAGCAGTCCCCCAGGGACCTACAGCAATCAGCCCCAGCATTTT.

This clonotype was detected many times. The chain employs TRBV3-1 and TRBJ2-3; 12 nucleotides line up with TRBD2. Unmatched junction bases numbered 6, after V lost 5 bases and J lost 6 bases. Germline V gives CDR1 LGHDT, CDR2 YNNKEL (reference sequence). This CDR3 contains 15 residues. The CDR3, as DNA: TGTGCCAGCAGCGCCCGGACTAGCGGGGCGGATACGCAGTATTTT. The encoded protein is CASSARTSGADTQYF.

At least ten counts were recorded for this clonotype. V and J are TRBV7-8 and TRBJ2-3; either TRBD1 or TRBD2 may supply D (5 bases each). Germline values: CDR1 SGHVS, CDR2 FQNEAQ. This CDR3 has 11 residues. The V end was cut by 5 bases, the J end by 12 bases, with 12 bases between. CDR3 coding DNA: TGTGCCAGCAGCCAGACGGGACCACAGTATTTT. Its translation: CASSQTGPQYF.

This clonotype was observed many times. The chain combines TRBV6-1 with TRBJ2-7; D may correspond to TRBD1 or TRBD2 (6 bases each). This CDR3 has 14 residues. The germline V and J ends were trimmed by 6 bases and 2 bases, with 14 bases remaining between them. CDR1 is MNHNS, CDR2 SASEGT, per germline. The CDR3 sequence: CASSPYRGPYEQYF. DNA for the CDR3: TGTGCCAGCAGCCCCTACCGGGGGCCCTACGAGCAGTACTTC.

In this sample, this clonotype turned up many times. One junction end disagrees with the germline gene, perhaps due to a read error. The V gene is TRBV11-2, the J gene TRBJ1-1, with unresolved D. The CDR3 covers 15 residues. The V gene's germline CDR1 is SGHAT and CDR2 FQNNGV. The CDR3 spells CASSLDPGRPTGAFF. The CDR3 DNA sequence: TGTGCCAGCAGCTTAGATCCCGGGAGGCCCACTGGAGCTTTCTTT.

This clonotype was recorded many times. The rearrangement uses TRBV12-3 or TRBV12-4 and TRBJ1-2; unclear D gene. This CDR3 contains 13 residues. Trimming took off 5 bases at V and 4 bases at J, with 11 bases between the two ends. The CDR3 here is CASSPQSIYGYTF. The DNA for the CDR3 is TGTGCCAGCAGTCCACAGTCGATCTATGGCTACACCTTC.

The chain links TRBV11-2 to TRBJ1-6; 10 bases fit TRBD1. V lost 5 bases to trimming and J lost 9 bases; unmatched junction nucleotides: 7. This CDR3 is 15 amino acids long. Per the germline V gene, CDR1 is SGHAT and CDR2 is FQNNGV. CDR3 in amino acids: CASSPAGTGASPLHF. DNA for the CDR3: TGTGCCAGCAGCCCCGCCGGGACAGGGGCTTCACCCCTCCACTTT.

This clonotype was counted many times. The chain uses TRBV10-3 and TRBJ2-1; 12 nucleotides line up with TRBD2. Germline CDR1 is ENHRY and CDR2 is SYGVKD. The V gene end was trimmed by 7 bases and the J gene end by 6 bases; junction bases not matched to a gene: 4. The length of the CDR3 is 14 residues. The CDR3 DNA follows: TGTGCCATCAAGACTAGCGGGAGCGCCAATGAGCAGTTCTTC. Amino acid sequence: CAIKTSGSANEQFF.

This clonotype was counted many times. The chain employs TRBV3-1 and TRBJ1-1; unclear D gene. The CDR3 length is 13 residues. Per germline, CDR1 LGHDT and CDR2 YNNKEL (reference sequence). V dropped 1 base and J dropped 7 bases, with 10 bases sitting between them. CDR3 sequence (DNA): TGTGCCAGCAGCCAAGCGGGCCGGGATGAAGCTTTCTTT. This gives the protein CASSQAGRDEAFF.

This clonotype was found many times. V gene TRBV5-4 combines with J gene TRBJ2-1; 10 nucleotides align to TRBD1. V lost 4 bases, J lost 6 bases, and 7 bases stayed unmatched. The CDR3 is 15 residues long. Per germline, CDR1 SGHNT and CDR2 YYREEE (reference sequence). The CDR3 DNA reads as TGTGCCAGCAGCCCACGGACAGGGGGGCGCAATGAGCAGTTCTTC. Amino acids: CASSPRTGGRNEQFF.

This clonotype showed up many times. The chain uses TRBV27 and TRBJ1-1; D is unresolved. Between the trimmed V and J ends, which lost 3 bases and 5 bases, there was a span of 16 bases. The CDR3 extends over 15 amino acids. Germline V CDR1 and CDR2: MNHEY, SMNVEV (reference sequence). CDR3 nucleotide sequence: TGTGCCAGCAGTTTGTCTGGGATGATCGGAACTGAAGCTTTCTTT. Translation gives CASSLSGMIGTEAFF.

This clonotype has a count of ten or more. This chain connects TRBV20-1 to TRBJ2-1; 9 bases are a match to TRBD2. The CDR3 loop spans 16 amino acids. Looked up from germline, CDR1 is DFQATT and CDR2 is SNEGSKA (reference sequence). The junction had 9 bases not matched to a gene; V was cut back by 2 bases and J by 4 bases. As DNA, the CDR3 is TGCAGTGCTAGAAGACTACTCGCGGGAGGGTACAATGAGCAGTTCTTC. Translating gives CSARRLLAGGYNEQFF.

This clonotype was counted many times. The chain couples TRBV20-1 to TRBJ2-7; no definite D call. The CDR3 length is 12 residues. Germline V gene lookup returns CDR1 DFQATT and CDR2 SNEGSKA (reference sequence). V lost 6 bases to trimming and J lost 0 bases, with 9 bases between them. The CDR3: CSAPSGSYEQYF. The CDR3 DNA reads as TGCAGTGCCCCCTCCGGCTCCTACGAGCAGTACTTC.

Many counts were recorded for this clonotype. The chain employs TRBV5-6 and TRBJ1-4, with 7 bases aligning to TRBD1. After removal of 1 base from V and 7 bases from J, the junction contained 4 bases not matched to a gene. The CDR3 contains 14 residues. The germline V gene has CDR1 SGHDT and CDR2 YYEEEE. The CDR3 is CASSLKGAGEKLFF. The CDR3 DNA is TGTGCCAGCAGCTTGAAGGGGGCCGGTGAAAAACTGTTTTTT.

In its sample, this clonotype was seen many times. The genes are TRBV7-3 and TRBJ2-1; 12 bases fit TRBD2. Germline trimming cut 4 bases from V and 8 bases from J; bases unmatched to any gene: 3. Germline CDR1 reads SGHTA; CDR2 reads FQGTGA. The CDR3 is 14 residues long. CDR3 in amino acids: CASSSSGGDYEQFF. CDR3 nucleotide sequence: TGTGCCAGCAGCTCTAGCGGGGGGGATTATGAGCAGTTCTTC. The full variable domain, rest sourced from reference TRBV7-3 and TRBJ2-1, is GAGVSQTPSNKVTEKGKYVELRCDPISGHTALYWYRQSLGQGPEFLIYFQGTGAADDSGLPNDRFFAVRPEGSVSTLKIQRTERGDSAVYLCASSSSGGDYEQFFGPGTRLTVL.

The chain couples TRBV7-8 to TRBJ2-7, with a possible D match to TRBD1 (5 bases). The CDR3 length is 13 residues. With 1 base removed from V and 2 bases from J, the gap between germline ends came to 6 bases. CDR1 SGHVS and CDR2 FQNEAQ come from the germline V gene. DNA for the CDR3: TGTGCCAGCAGCTTAGGGACACCCTACGAGCAGTACGTC. As protein: CASSLGTPYEQYV.

Points on this clonotype: Given a much more abundant clone one base away, this may be a read error. CDR3 DNA: TGCGTCAGCAGCTTGGCCCCGGGACAACCGTCCTACGAGCAGTACTTC. The encoded protein is CVSSLAPGQPSYEQYF. The chain combines TRBV5-1 with TRBJ2-7; the D gene is possibly TRBD1 (6 bases). The CDR3 totals 16 residues. CDR1 and CDR2 from the germline V gene are SGHRS and YFSETQ.

In regard to this clonotype: The junction departs from the called germline gene at one end, perhaps through a read error. This chain links TRBV20-1 with TRBJ2-1, with TRBD2 matching over 7 bases. The germline V gene has CDR1 DFQATT and CDR2 SNEGSKA (reference sequence). This CDR3 spans 17 amino acids. The CDR3 loop reads CCARDLQRAGLYNEQFF. CDR3 sequence (DNA): TGCTGTGCTAGAGATCTGCAGCGGGCGGGACTATACAATGAGCAGTTCTTC.

This clonotype was detected ten times or more. This chain uses TRBV7-8 with TRBJ2-3; D not certain. CDR1 and CDR2 (germline): SGHVS, FQNEAQ. There are 14 residues in the CDR3. V lost 5 bases and J 4 bases, leaving 13 bases between the germline ends. The CDR3 nucleotides are TGTGCCAGCAGCCGTAATTCAGGAGCAGATACGCAGTATTTT. It translates to CASSRNSGADTQYF.

This clonotype was seen at least ten times. The J gene is TRBJ2-3, the V gene TRBV20-1; D uncertain. Germline V lookup: CDR1 DFQATT, CDR2 SNEGSKA (reference sequence). The V end was cut by 4 bases, the J end by 0 bases, with 8 bases between. There are 13 residues in the CDR3. CDR3 amino acids: CSANYPSTDTQYF. CDR3 DNA: TGCAGTGCTAACTACCCTAGCACAGATACGCAGTATTTT.

This clonotype was counted ten times or more. This chain uses TRBV29-1 with TRBJ1-6, with 7 positions matching TRBD1. Trimming at V came to 6 bases and at J to 7 bases, leaving 6 bases not matched to a gene. CDR3 length: 13 amino acids. Per the germline V gene, CDR1 is SQVTM and CDR2 is ANQGSEA. The CDR3 DNA sequence: TGCAGCGTGGGCGGGACAGCAAATTCACCCCTCCACTTT. This sequence encodes CSVGGTANSPLHF.